Here is one T cell receptor beta chain with its context. Sequencing used immunoSEQ multiplex PCR; TCRdb keeps in-frame clones, though not all of them. The table lists 150,000 or so clones, 80% to 90% of them singletons. The data were obtained in a study of control samples from healthy donors and cancer patients. Germline V gene data show CDR1 as SGHTA and CDR2 as FQGTGA. The trim removed 9 bases at V and 3 bases at J, leaving 7 bases unmatched. CDR3 size: 14 residues. Source material: blood. The TCR was taken from a man aged 30 to 39 in good health. The chain links TRBV7-3 to TRBJ2-1, with TRBD2 matching 8 bases. CDR3 sequence: CASSGTSGYNEQFF. The CDR3 coding sequence is TGTGCCAGTTCCGGGACTAGTGGCTACAATGAGCAGTTCTTC.